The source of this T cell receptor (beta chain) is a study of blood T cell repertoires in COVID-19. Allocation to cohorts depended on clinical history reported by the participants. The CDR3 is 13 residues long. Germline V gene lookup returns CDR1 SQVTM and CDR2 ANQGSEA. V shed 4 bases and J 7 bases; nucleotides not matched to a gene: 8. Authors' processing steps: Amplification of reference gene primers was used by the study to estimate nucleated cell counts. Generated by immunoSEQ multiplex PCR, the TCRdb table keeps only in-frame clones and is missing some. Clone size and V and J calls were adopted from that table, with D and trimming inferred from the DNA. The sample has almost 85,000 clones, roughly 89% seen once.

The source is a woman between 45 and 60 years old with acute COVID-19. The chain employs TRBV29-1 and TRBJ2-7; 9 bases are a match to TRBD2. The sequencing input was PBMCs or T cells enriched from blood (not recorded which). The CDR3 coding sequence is TGCAGCGTTGTCCCTAGCGGGATGGGTGAGCAGTACTTC. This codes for CSVVPSGMGEQYF.